What follows are 18 T cell receptor beta chains derived from one specimen sequenced in a study of T cell changes during pregnancy in multiple sclerosis. Measured with immunoSEQ multiplex PCR; TCRdb has only the in-frame clones, and not every one. The sample has roughly 87,000 clones; 85% to 95% are singletons. This material consisted of peripheral blood, taken in the third trimester of pregnancy. The receptors were gathered from a female donor in good health, enrolled as a control in a pregnancy study.

The rearrangement uses TRBV11-2 and TRBJ1-5; D call uncertain. V was trimmed by 5 bases and J by 3 bases, leaving 8 bases between them. CDR3 length equals 13 residues. Germline V CDR1 and CDR2: SGHAT, FQNNGV. CDR3 sequence: CASSSGDNQPQHF. CDR3 in DNA: TGTGCCAGCAGCAGCGGGGACAATCAGCCCCAGCATTTT.

This clone appeared a few times. The chain uses TRBV21-1 and TRBJ1-2; the table's D call of TRBD1 was not tested on the DNA. TRBV21-1 is flagged as a pseudogene. The CDR3 runs 13 residues. The CDR3 region has the DNA TGTGCCAGGGGACGACAGGGATTTGATGGCTACACCTTC. This codes for CARGRQGFDGYTF.

This clone was seen only once. The V call is TRBV2, the J call TRBJ2-5; TRBD1 agrees at 7 bases. Trimming removed 5 bases from V and 2 bases from J; junction bases left unmatched: 5. CDR3 length equals 14 residues. Germline V gene sequence: CDR1 SNHLY, CDR2 FYNNEI. The CDR3 reads CASSRLTGQETQYF. The CDR3 DNA reads TGTGCCAGCAGTCGGTTGACAGGGCAAGAGACCCAGTACTTC.

The genes are TRBV6-5 and TRBJ1-1; D is unresolved. This CDR3 contains 12 residues. Germline CDR1 is MNHEY and CDR2 is SVGAGI. Trimming shortened V by 2 bases and J by 8 bases, and 9 bases separated the two germline ends. The CDR3 spells CASSYETGEAFF. CDR3 nucleotides: TGTGCCAGCAGTTACGAGACGGGGGAAGCTTTCTTT.

CDR3 DNA sequence: TGTGCCAGTAGTCCGACAGGGGGAAGCTATGGCTACACCTTC. Translated, it gives CASSPTGGSYGYTF. V usage is TRBV19 and J usage is TRBJ1-2, with 9 bases lining up with TRBD1. V lost 5 bases, J lost 4 bases, and 5 bases stayed unmatched. The CDR3 has 14 amino acids. Germline values: CDR1 LNHDA, CDR2 SQIVND (reference sequence). Full variable domain (rest looked up from reference TRBV19 and TRBJ1-2): DGGITQSPKYLFRKEGQNVTLSCEQNLNHDAMYWYRQDPGQGLRLIYYSQIVNDFQKGDIAEGYSVSREKKESFPLTVTSAQKNPTAFYLCASSPTGGSYGYTFGSGTRLTVV.

The chain employs TRBV7-9 and TRBJ2-7; 10 nucleotides align to TRBD1. Trimming cost V 4 bases and J 7 bases; bases outside gene matches: 7. The CDR3 length is 14 residues. Germline V gene data show CDR1 as SEHNR and CDR2 as FQNEAQ (reference sequence). The CDR3 region has the DNA TGTGCCAGCAGCTCCCGACAGGGGGCTGGTGAGCAGTACTTC. Translation gives CASSSRQGAGEQYF.

The chain is built from TRBV5-1 and TRBJ2-7, with 7 bases matching TRBD1. Trimming removed 4 bases from V and 3 bases from J; junction bases left unmatched: 7. The CDR3 spans 14 residues. The germline gives CDR1 SGHRS, CDR2 YFSETQ. The CDR3 DNA follows: TGCGCCAGCAGCCTCAGGGGGTCATACTACGAGCAGTACTTC. Its protein product is CASSLRGSYYEQYF.

The gene calls are TRBV6-5 and TRBJ2-3; 7 positions agree with TRBD2. Trimming removed 5 bases from V and 1 base from J; junction bases left unmatched: 3. The CDR3 extends over 14 amino acids. Looked up from germline, CDR1 is MNHEY and CDR2 is SVGAGI. The chain's CDR3 is CASSRGRGTDTQYF. The CDR3 DNA is TGTGCCAGCAGTCGCGGGAGAGGCACAGATACGCAGTATTTT.

The chain employs TRBV7-9 and TRBJ2-2, with 8 bases aligning to TRBD1. Unmatched junction bases numbered 10, after V lost 5 bases and J lost 5 bases. CDR3 length: 16 residues. The germline V gene has CDR1 SEHNR and CDR2 FQNEAQ (reference sequence). CDR3 nucleotides: TGTGCCAGCAGCCACTCGCCGGGACAGGCGACCGGGGAGCTGTTTTTT. Translated: CASSHSPGQATGELFF.

The chain couples TRBV27 to TRBJ2-5; D might be TRBD2 (6 bases). CDR1 is MNHEY, CDR2 SMNVEV, per germline (reference sequence). CDR3 length: 16 amino acids. Trimming removed 1 base at V and 2 bases at J, with 14 bases between. CDR3 DNA sequence: TGTGCCAGCAGTTTATATGCGGGAAGAACACAAGAGACCCAGTACTTC. Its translation is CASSLYAGRTQETQYF.

This clone was observed a few times. The rearrangement uses TRBV7-8 and TRBJ2-7; 11 nucleotides match TRBD2. CDR1 and CDR2 from the germline V gene are SGHVS and FQNEAQ. V trimming: 6 bases; J trimming: 2 bases; junction bases outside the gene matches: 6. This CDR3 region has 15 residues. CDR3 sequence (DNA): TGTGCCAGCAGACGAACTAGCGGGAGTACCTACGAGCAGTACTTC. This encodes CASRRTSGSTYEQYF.

V and J are TRBV4-2 and TRBJ2-7; D may be TRBD1 (5 bases). The ends were cut back, 4 bases at V and 7 bases at J, with 14 bases in the middle. Per the germline V gene, CDR1 is LGHNA and CDR2 is YNFKEQ. CDR3 size: 13 residues. CDR3 loop: CASSRTPGLEQYF. CDR3 coding DNA: TGTGCCAGCAGCCGAACGCCAGGGCTTGAGCAGTACTTC.

The V and J genes are TRBV7-9 and TRBJ1-2; D may be TRBD1 (5 bases). V shed 5 bases and J shed 3 bases, with 16 bases lying between them. There are 15 residues in the CDR3. Germline V gene lookup returns CDR1 SEHNR and CDR2 FQNEAQ (reference sequence). CDR3 in DNA: TGTGCCAGCAGCCCAAGGCAGGGTGGCGACTATGGCTACACCTTC. Its protein is CASSPRQGGDYGYTF.

As regards this clone: Different DNA sequences within this sample yield the same CDR3. The chain carries TRBV5-1 and TRBJ2-5; TRBD1 matches at 8 bases. Looked up from germline, CDR1 is SGHRS and CDR2 is YFSETQ. The CDR3 runs to 14 residues. With V trimmed by 0 bases and J by 4 bases, 2 bases remained unmatched. The CDR3 DNA follows: TGCGCCAGCAGCTTGGTCGGACAGGGAGAGACCCAGTACTTC. Amino acids: CASSLVGQGETQYF.

This rearrangement joins TRBV9 to TRBJ2-3; possibly TRBD1 for D (6 bases). V was shortened by 0 bases and J by 3 bases, with 14 bases between the two germline ends. Germline V CDR1 and CDR2: SGDLS, YYNGEE. The CDR3 runs to 16 residues. The CDR3 region is CASSVASHRVTDTQYF. The DNA of the CDR3 is TGTGCCAGCAGCGTAGCATCCCACAGGGTTACAGATACGCAGTATTTT.

V usage is TRBV7-2 and J usage is TRBJ1-2; TRBD1 is a possible D gene (5 bases). Trimming left V 5 bases short and J 0 bases short, with 13 bases between. The CDR3 consists of 15 residues. Germline CDR1 is SGHTA and CDR2 is FQGNSA. The CDR3 loop reads CASSPTQGTNYGYTF. The DNA for the CDR3 is TGTGCCAGCAGCCCAACCCAGGGTACTAACTATGGCTACACCTTC.

This clone was recorded a few times. The chain links TRBV18 to TRBJ1-2; weak D call: TRBD1 (5 bases). CDR1 is KGHSH, CDR2 LQKENI, per germline. The CDR3 is 13 residues long. V gave up 5 bases and J gave up 2 bases, with 9 bases separating them. Written as DNA, the CDR3 is TGTGCCAGCTCAACCACAGGCAACTATGGCTACACCTTC. Protein sequence: CASSTTGNYGYTF.

The chain combines TRBV6-5 with TRBJ1-6; D is undetermined. CDR1 is MNHEY and CDR2 is SVGAGI in the germline V gene. V was cut by 1 base and J by 7 bases, with 14 bases left in between. The CDR3 loop spans 16 amino acids. CDR3 coding DNA: TGTGCCAGCAGTTACTTCGGGGTGTCGGAAAATTCACCCCTCCACTTT. Its protein is CASSYFGVSENSPLHF.